This section outlines one T cell receptor (beta chain) sequence together with its context. It has no known antigen specificity. Per-nucleotide qualities are absent, and no much larger clonotype sits a single base away. The data belong to a study of T cell responses to AZD1222 COVID-19 vaccine (dated by TCRdb to 2020 to 2022). Some background on the complete study: AZD1222 recipients with second doses at about 4 weeks or about 12 weeks were pooled, because spike-specific TCR depth and breadth did not differ between schedules. Trial participants were enrolled into age subgroups of 18-55, 56-69 and 70-plus years, which contained about 150, 28 and 57 TCR-sequenced participants, respectively. TCR sequencing covered 233 trial participants: 207 given two doses of AZD1222 and about 26 given two doses of MenACWY control vaccine.

Inclusive of the bounding cysteine and phenylalanine, the CDR3 is 14 residues long. Here the CDR3 DNA is all that survives: 42 bases in frame from base 1. The junction carries 11 bases between V and J, which are trimmed by 0 bases and 5 bases respectively. CDR1 and CDR2 are drawn from the germline V gene: SGHTS, YDEGEE. Study-wide conclusions, independent of this receptor: Participants were mostly white British and included more females than males, and it was suggested by the authors that clonal diversity may have been underestimated. Conclusions about previously exposed vaccinees are limited, since just a handful of AZD1222 recipients were seropositive for SARS-CoV-2 at baseline. The vaccine-associated CD4 TCRs covered the entire spike protein, and the dominant responses fell in regions 160-218 and 743-854. The 56-69-year group was small, and its depth increase did not reach significance, likely because of low power. Because no day 14 peak-response samples were available, repertoires were characterized only after the peak T cell response. After two AZD1222 doses, both the breadth and the depth of spike-specific TCRs were significantly higher than at day 0 and than in MenACWY recipients. Nearly half of unique spike-specific TCRs reportedly recognized epitopes outside regions mutated in the B.1.351 and B.1.1.7 variants.

Read against the paper, the sample's time point label means: baseline before first vaccination. Vaccinee samples were obtained from the UK trials COV001 and COV002, which included a single-blind randomized controlled phase 2/3 trial of AZD1222 (ChAdOx1 nCoV-19) in healthy adults. Trial participant PBMC samples were collected at day 0 and day 28 after the second dose for TCRbeta chain sequencing. The CDR3 regions of human TCRbeta chains were analyzed by immunosequencing. In the original analysis: TCRs in the repertoires were compared against a reference library of SARS-CoV-2-specific TCRs that had been generated with the MIRA antigen-specificity platform. Breadth was defined as the fraction of unique TCRs that were SARS-CoV-2-associated, and depth was defined as the fraction of total T cells that were SARS-CoV-2-associated. Each spike-specific TCR was assigned to its reactive spike region and to a CD4 or CD8 class using the MIRA data. Log10-transformed breadth and depth values were compared by one-way ANOVA with Sidak's multiple comparisons tests. TCRdb mirrors the immuneACCESS table, restricted to in-frame sequences. Some clones are absent from its copies; in checked studies, under half trace to an unresolved V gene, and the reason for the others is unknown. From that table come the V and J calls and clone size; the DNA was used to work out D and trimming. Recorded for this sample are some 100,000 clones; around 83% of them occurred a single time. The ten largest clones add up to around 1.5% of the sample.

Recombination linked TRBV5-8 to TRBJ1-2, with TRBD1 as a weak D call on 5 bases. Sequencing used peripheral blood, obtained on day 0 of AZD1222 vaccination. This TCR derives from an adult in good health. The DNA sequence follows: TGTGCCAGCAGCTTGGGACAGAACGGATATGGCTACACCTTC. Its translation is CASSLGQNGYGYTF.